In its sample, the clone carrying this T cell receptor beta chain was seen a few times. This specimen belongs to a study of blood T cell repertoires in COVID-19. Study-level background: T cells, B-cell-depleted T cells, or PBMCs supplied cDNA or gDNA.

J lost 6 bases, V lost 3 bases, and 9 bases had no gene match. This CDR3 comprises 16 residues. CDR1 and CDR2 from the germline V gene are SGHVS and FQNEAQ. Data came from immunoSEQ multiplex PCR; TCRdb stores just in-frame clones and leaves some out. The repertoire holds approximately 110,000 clones, with roughly 79% as singletons. Sequences were obtained from peripheral blood. This receptor was identified in a woman in her 70s with acute or convalescent COVID-19. J is TRBJ1-5 and V is TRBV7-8, with 9 positions matching TRBD1. CDR3 residues: CASSFLQGAGSQPQHF. In nucleotides, the CDR3 is TGTGCCAGCAGCTTCTTACAGGGGGCGGGTTCTCAGCCCCAGCATTTT.